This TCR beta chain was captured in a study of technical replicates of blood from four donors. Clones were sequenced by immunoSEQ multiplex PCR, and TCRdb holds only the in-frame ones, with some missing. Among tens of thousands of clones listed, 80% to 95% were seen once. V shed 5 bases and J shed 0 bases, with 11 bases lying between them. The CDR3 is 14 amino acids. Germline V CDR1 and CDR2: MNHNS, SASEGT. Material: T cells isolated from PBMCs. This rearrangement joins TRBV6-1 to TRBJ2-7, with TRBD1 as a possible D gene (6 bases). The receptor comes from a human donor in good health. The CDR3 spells CASSQDRSSYEQYF. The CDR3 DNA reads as TGTGCCAGCAGTCAAGACAGGTCCTCCTACGAGCAGTACTTC.